This entry is about one TCR beta chain. Its cognate antigen is unknown. Per the germline V gene, CDR1 is SGHTA and CDR2 is FQGNSA. There are 14 residues in the CDR3. V lost 7 bases, J lost 6 bases, and 18 bases lay in between. The data originate from a study of cytomegalovirus exposure and HLA in healthy donors. Study results and limitations: In a later analysis, a missense DCLRE1C variant was linked to TCR beta V- and J-gene trimming.

PCR was performed using 60 Vbeta and 13 Jbeta primers. The protocol was immunoSEQ multiplex PCR, while the TCRdb copy is restricted to in-frame clones and leaves out a portion. In the table there are 200,000 to 250,000 clones, around four fifths of which are singletons. Material: PBMCs. The chain links TRBV7-2 to TRBJ1-2; D gene unclear. The origin of this receptor is a woman between 40 and 55 years old in good health and CMV-seronegative. Written as DNA, the CDR3 is TGTGCCAGCAACCTGCGGGGTATTGTGGATGGCTACACCTTC. Translating it yields CASNLRGIVDGYTF.